The TCR beta chain described here comes from a study of vaccination and CD4 T cells after COVID-19. The wider study: The peptides that stimulated the cells were overlapping spike peptides from SARS-CoV-2, HCoV-NL63, HCoV-OC43 and HCoV-229E.

The assay that was used to sequence DNA from cultured CD4+ T cells was the Oncomine TCR Beta short-read assay. Someone extracted genomic DNA from cultured CD4+ T cells. TCRdb re-called the PCR reads through MiXCR, storing one row per CDR3 protein. Of tens of thousands of distinct CDR3 sequences in the sample, 48% were seen once. Per the germline V gene, CDR1 is MNHNS and CDR2 is SASEGT. The CDR3 is 14 amino acids. The ends were cut back, 8 bases at V and 4 bases at J, with 14 bases in the middle. As to this clonotype: Antigen: not known.

The treatment denotes: 10-day PBMC culture with coronavirus spike peptide pools or control peptides (ViraFEST assay). After being plated at around 1.8 million per well, PBMCs were cultured with about 10 IU/ml IL-2 and roughly 9.8 ug/ml peptide pools. The rearrangement joins TRBV6-1 to TRBJ2-2; D ambiguous. Sequenced input: CD4+ T cells from blood, cultured in vitro. This TCR came from a human donor who had recovered from COVID-19. CDR3 DNA: TGTGCCAGCGGAACCCCCCGGACCACCGGGGAGCTGTTTTTT. Its protein product is CASGTPRTTGELFF.